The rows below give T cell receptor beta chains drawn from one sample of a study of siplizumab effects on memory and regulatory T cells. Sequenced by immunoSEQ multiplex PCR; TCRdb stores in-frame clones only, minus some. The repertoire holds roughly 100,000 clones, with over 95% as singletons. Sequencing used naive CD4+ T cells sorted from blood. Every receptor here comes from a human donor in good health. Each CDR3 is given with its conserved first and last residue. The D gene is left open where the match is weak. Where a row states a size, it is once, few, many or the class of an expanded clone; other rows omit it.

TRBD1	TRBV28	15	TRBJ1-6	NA	CASSLGQASDSPLHF	TGTGCCAGCAGTTTGGGACAGGCTTCGGATTCACCCCTCCACTTT
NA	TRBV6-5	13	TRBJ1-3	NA	CASRRVSGNTIYF	TGTGCCAGCAGGCGGGTATCTGGAAACACCATATATTTT
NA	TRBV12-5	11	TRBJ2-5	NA	CASGLGETQYF	TGTGCTAGTGGTTTAGGGGAGACCCAGTACTTC
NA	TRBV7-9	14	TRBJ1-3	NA	CASSLQTRGNTIYF	TGTGCCAGCAGCTTGCAGACAAGGGGAAACACCATATATTTT
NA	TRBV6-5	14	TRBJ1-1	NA	CASSLFQGNTEAFF	TGTGCCAGCAGTCTGTTTCAGGGTAACACTGAAGCTTTCTTT
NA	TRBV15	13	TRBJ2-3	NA	CATSRDRWLAVDF	TGTGCCACCAGCAGAGATAGGTGGCTAGCTGTGGATTTT
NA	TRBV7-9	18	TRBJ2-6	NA	CASSLGRGSRAGANVLTF	TGTGCCAGCAGCTTAGGGAGGGGCAGTCGCGCTGGGGCCAACGTCCTGACTTTC
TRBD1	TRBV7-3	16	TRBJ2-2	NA	CASSLGSTGVTGELFF	TGTGCCAGCAGCTTAGGTTCGACAGGGGTCACCGGGGAGCTGTTTTTT
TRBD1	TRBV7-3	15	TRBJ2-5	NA	CASSDKTGGFETQYF	TGTGCCAGCAGCGACAAGACAGGGGGCTTTGAGACCCAGTACTTC
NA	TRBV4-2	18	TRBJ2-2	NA	CASSQDLPPGSYTGELFF	TGTGCCAGCAGCCAAGATCTCCCGCCGGGGTCGTACACCGGGGAGCTGTTTTTT
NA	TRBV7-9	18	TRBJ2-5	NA	CASSSGSGASGGGETQYF	TGTGCCAGCAGCTCCGGGAGCGGAGCTAGCGGAGGGGGGGAGACCCAGTACTTC
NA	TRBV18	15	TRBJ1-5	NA	CASSPGLQGNQPQHF	TGTGCCAGCTCACCAGGGCTGCAGGGCAATCAGCCCCAGCATTTT
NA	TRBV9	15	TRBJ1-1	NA	CASSAGPERSTEAFF	TGTGCCAGCAGCGCCGGCCCGGAACGAAGCACTGAAGCTTTCTTT
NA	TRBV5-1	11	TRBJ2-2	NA	CASSLGVELFF	TGCGCCAGCAGCTTGGGAGTGGAGCTGTTTTTT
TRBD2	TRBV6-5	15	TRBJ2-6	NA	CASFSGGAGANVLTF	TGTGCCAGCTTTAGCGGGGGGGCTGGGGCCAACGTCCTGACTTTC
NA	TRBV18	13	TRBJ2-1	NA	CASSPQFSGEQFF	TGTGCCAGCTCACCACAGTTCTCGGGTGAGCAGTTCTTC
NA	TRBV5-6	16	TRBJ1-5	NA	CASSLAAGASNQPQHF	TGTGCCAGCAGCTTGGCGGCAGGAGCTAGCAATCAGCCCCAGCATTTT
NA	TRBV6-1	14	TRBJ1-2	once	CASRLYHGNYGYTF	TGTGCCAGCAGACTTTACCACGGGAACTATGGCTACACCTTC
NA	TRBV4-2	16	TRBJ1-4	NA	CASSQDPGATNEKLFF	TGTGCCAGCAGCCAAGATCCTGGAGCAACTAATGAAAAACTGTTTTTT
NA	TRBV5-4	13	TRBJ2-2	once	CAYLRGVGGELFF	TGTGCCTACCTACGTGGTGTGGGTGGGGAGCTGTTTTTT
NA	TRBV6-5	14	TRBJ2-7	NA	CASSYGGFLNEQYF	TGTGCCAGCAGTTACGGCGGGTTCCTGAACGAGCAGTACTTC
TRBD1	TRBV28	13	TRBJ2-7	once	CASRRDSTYEQYF	TGTGCCAGCAGACGGGACAGCACCTACGAGCAGTACTTC
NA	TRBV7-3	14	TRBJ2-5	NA	CASSPFRGRETQYF	TGTGCCAGCAGCCCCTTCAGGGGCCGGGAGACCCAGTACTTC
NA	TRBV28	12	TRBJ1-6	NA	CASKAANSPLHF	TGTGCCAGCAAAGCGGCTAATTCACCCCTCCACTTT
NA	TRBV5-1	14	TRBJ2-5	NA	CASSLALGRETQYF	TGCGCCAGCAGCTTGGCGCTGGGAAGAGAGACCCAGTACTTC
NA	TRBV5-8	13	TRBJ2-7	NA	CASRGRGSYEQYF	TGTGCCAGCAGAGGGCGGGGATCCTACGAGCAGTACTTC
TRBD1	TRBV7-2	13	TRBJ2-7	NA	CASSWDRVYEQYF	TGTGCCAGCAGCTGGGACAGGGTCTACGAGCAGTACTTC
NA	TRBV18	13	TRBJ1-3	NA	CASSRTDGNTIYF	TGTGCCAGCTCCCGGACAGATGGAAACACCATATATTTT
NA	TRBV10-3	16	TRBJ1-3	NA	CAISESRAVSGNTIYF	TGTGCCATCAGTGAGAGTAGAGCCGTCTCTGGAAACACCATATATTTT
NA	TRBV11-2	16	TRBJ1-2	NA	CASTNRGTSRNYGYTF	TGTGCCAGCACTAATCGGGGGACTTCCAGGAACTATGGCTACACCTTC
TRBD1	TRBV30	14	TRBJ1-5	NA	CAWRGTGGNQPQHF	TGTGCCTGGAGGGGGACAGGGGGTAATCAGCCCCAGCATTTT
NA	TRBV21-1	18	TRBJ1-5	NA	CASSTKGRGAGSNQPQHF	TGTGCCAGCAGCACCAAGGGACGAGGAGCAGGTAGCAATCAGCCCCAGCATTTT
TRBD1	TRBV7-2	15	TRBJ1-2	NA	CASSPSDRANYGYTF	TGTGCCAGCAGCCCGTCGGACAGGGCAAACTATGGCTACACCTTC
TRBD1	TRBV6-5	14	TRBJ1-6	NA	CASTINRGNSPLHF	TGTGCCAGCACCATAAACAGGGGAAATTCACCCCTCCACTTT
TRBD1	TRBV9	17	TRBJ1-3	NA	CASSPLPGQVSGNTIYF	TGTGCCAGCAGCCCCCTCCCGGGACAGGTATCTGGAAACACCATATATTTT
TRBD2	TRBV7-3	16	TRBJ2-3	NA	CASSFSGLGRTDTQYF	TGTGCCAGCAGCTTCTCGGGACTAGGGAGGACAGATACGCAGTATTTT
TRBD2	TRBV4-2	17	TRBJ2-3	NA	CASSQALAGGTTDTQYF	TGTGCCAGCAGCCAAGCCCTAGCGGGGGGGACCACAGATACGCAGTATTTT
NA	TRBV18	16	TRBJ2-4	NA	CASSPLQGGGKNIQYF	TGTGCCAGCTCACCACTTCAGGGAGGGGGCAAAAACATTCAGTACTTC
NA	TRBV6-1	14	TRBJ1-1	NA	CASGRTAGNTEAFF	TGTGCCAGTGGGCGGACAGCGGGGAACACTGAAGCTTTCTTT
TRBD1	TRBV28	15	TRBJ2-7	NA	CAIADSRGPGYEQYF	TGTGCCATCGCGGATAGCAGGGGGCCCGGTTACGAGCAGTACTTC
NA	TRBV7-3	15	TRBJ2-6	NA	CASSSQVSGANVLTF	TGTGCCAGCAGCTCGCAAGTCTCTGGGGCCAACGTCCTGACTTTC
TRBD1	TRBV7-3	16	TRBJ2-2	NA	CASSLNQGAATGELFF	TGTGCCAGCAGCTTAAATCAGGGGGCGGCCACCGGGGAGCTGTTTTTT
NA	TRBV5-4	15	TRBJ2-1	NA	CASGLAGGPYNEQFF	TGTGCCAGCGGATTAGCTGGGGGGCCCTACAATGAGCAGTTCTTC
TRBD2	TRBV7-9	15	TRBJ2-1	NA	CASSISGGTYNEQFF	TGTGCCAGCAGCATTAGCGGGGGGACCTACAATGAGCAGTTCTTC
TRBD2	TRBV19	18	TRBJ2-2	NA	CASSRGALTSGYTGELFF	TGTGCCAGTAGTAGAGGGGCACTGACTAGCGGGTACACCGGGGAGCTGTTTTTT
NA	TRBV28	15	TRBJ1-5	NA	CASSLGGKSNQPQHF	TGTGCCAGCAGTTTAGGGGGAAAGAGCAATCAGCCCCAGCATTTT
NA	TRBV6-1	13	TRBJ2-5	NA	CASKWAGRETQYF	TGTGCCAGCAAGTGGGCAGGGAGGGAGACCCAGTACTTC
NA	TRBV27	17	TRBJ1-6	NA	CASSSHNYPSNNSPLHF	TGTGCCAGCAGTTCACACAACTATCCCAGTAATAATTCACCCCTCCACTTT
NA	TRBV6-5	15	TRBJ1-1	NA	CASSLKRPLNTEAFF	TGTGCCAGCAGCCTAAAACGGCCCTTGAACACTGAAGCTTTCTTT
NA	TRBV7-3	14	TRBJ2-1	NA	CASSLLVRYNEQFF	TGTGCCAGCAGCTTATTAGTCCGGTACAATGAGCAGTTCTTC
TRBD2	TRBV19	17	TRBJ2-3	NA	CASSTGLAGRRTDTQYF	TGTGCCAGTAGTACCGGACTAGCGGGGAGGCGCACAGATACGCAGTATTTT
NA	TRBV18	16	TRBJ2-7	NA	CASSPTAKGVLYEQYF	TGTGCCAGCTCACCGACGGCAAAGGGGGTCCTCTACGAGCAGTACTTC
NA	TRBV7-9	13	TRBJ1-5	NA	CASSLGGEQPQHF	TGTGCCAGCAGCCTGGGGGGGGAACAGCCCCAGCATTTT